This T cell receptor beta chain was captured by sequencing in a study of T cells after yellow fever vaccination (dated by TCRdb to the late 2010s). Describing the broader study: The SMART-Seq v4 Ultra Low Input RNA kit was used to prepare libraries from fractions with low cell numbers. To follow T-cell clones before and after both primary and booster YFV17D yellow fever vaccination, bulk TCR alpha and beta repertoires underwent longitudinal sequencing. The cohort comprised two healthy male donors, one aged 18 to 30 and one aged 30 to 40 years. Bulk PBMC replicates and cell subsets were isolated from blood drawn at multiple timepoints before and after both primary and secondary immunization.

The full study reports these points: Computational filtering was required because FACS-sorted repertoires could contain abundant contaminating clonotypes from the bulk population. Compared with the primary T-cell response, the secondary T-cell response was weaker but faster, peaking on day 5 rather than day 15. A small fraction of clonotypes appeared in both the CD4 and CD8 compartments, likely as a result of convergent recombination. Most clones expanded after primary vaccination (roughly 96% of CD4 and roughly 91% of CD8) were re-detected after the booster, suggesting that broad memory maintenance occurred. Because only a couple of donors were included in the study, the extent to which the findings can be generalized is limited.

The sample's treatment or condition label, decoded: live attenuated yellow fever vaccine strain. PBMCs were isolated from peripheral blood using a standard Ficoll-Paque protocol. Dynabeads CD4 and CD8 positive selection kits were used to isolate the CD4 and CD8 T-cell fractions. RNA was extracted with TriZol from bulk PBMCs, CD4 and CD8 fractions, and dextramer-positive and dextramer-negative fractions. TCR cDNA was made using 5'RACE template switching, a step that added a universal primer site and unique molecular identifiers. cDNA synthesis was primed from both the TCR alpha and TCR beta constant segments. Libraries were amplified in two PCR steps, with sample barcodes and sequencing adapters added in the second step. Sequencing of the libraries was done on either Illumina HiSeq 2500 (2x100 bp) or NovaSeq (2x150 bp). Concerning the study's data processing: Demultiplexing of reads and collapsing into UMI consensus sequences were performed with MIGEC, and V(D)J alignment was carried out with MiXCR. Vaccine-responding clonotypes were identified with edgeR using replicate PBMC samples, with FDR below 0.01 and a log2 fold change above 5 up to day 15 being required. Each bulk clonotype received a CD4 or CD8 identity based on whether the sequenced CD4 or CD8 repertoire contained that clonotype at higher abundance. TCRdb's own reprocessing of the public reads used fastp at Q25 and MiXCR and kept productive beta chains. All rows with the same CDR3 protein become a single entry with the most common DNA and genes. The V and J calls were not made by the authors but by TCRdb's processing. This sample is represented by some 73,000 distinct CDR3 sequences; around 7.3% of them were singletons. The ten largest clonotypes hold roughly two fifths of the sample.

This clonotype has only a few counts. Its cognate antigen has yet to be identified. Base qualities were left out, and no much larger clone turns up one base away. The germline V gene (reference sequence) sets CDR1 to SEHNR and CDR2 to FQNEAQ. Reading from cysteine to phenylalanine, the CDR3 counts 13 amino acids. Only the CDR3 portion is preserved as DNA: 39 bases, with reading frame beginning at the first base. Compared with germline, V lacks 3 bases and J lacks 3 bases; bases without a gene match: 1. The origin of this receptor is a man aged 25-45 years who received the YFV17D yellow fever vaccine. The sequence is built from TRBV7-9 and TRBJ2-7; TRBD2 lines up with 8 middle nucleotides. The specimen was CD8+ T cells sorted from PBMCs, collected on the day of the yellow fever booster vaccination. The CDR3 loop reads CASSLLAGYEQYF. The sequenced DNA is TGTGCCAGCAGCTTGCTAGCGGGCTACGAGCAGTACTTC.